The source of this TCR beta chain is a study of T cells in Graves' hyperthyroidism and ophthalmopathy. RNA transcripts were the template for amplifying TCR beta CDR3 regions. During a first-round RT-PCR of the TCR CDR3, the HTBI primer set was used. Using its own MiXCR run on the multiplex PCR reads, TCRdb lists one record per CDR3 protein. The data show around 240,000 distinct CDR3 sequences, over 15% seen once. This CDR3 contains 14 residues. The germline V and J ends were trimmed by 3 bases and 2 bases, with 11 bases remaining between them. Germline V gene sequence: CDR1 LGHDT, CDR2 YNNKEL (reference sequence).

The receptor was derived from a young woman with Graves' ophthalmopathy. This chain connects TRBV3-1 to TRBJ2-7; D is possibly TRBD1 or TRBD2 (5 bases each). Sequenced: blood. The CDR3 nucleotides are TGTGCCAGCAGCCAGTACGGGGACCCCTACGAGCAGTACTTC. Translating it yields CASSQYGDPYEQYF.